The 2 T cell receptor beta chains below all came from one sample that was sequenced in a study of T-cell reconstitution after alpha-beta-depleted transplantation in children. Unique molecular identifiers were used in preparing the TCRbeta library. TCRdb fed the PCR reads into MiXCR, producing one record per CDR3 protein. In the table there are fewer than 750,000 distinct CDR3 sequences, 25% to 30% of which are singletons. The sequencing here drew on PBMCs, taken before TCRalphabeta/CD19-depleted stem cell transplant. All receptors derive from a boy under two years old with Wiskott-Aldrich syndrome, due to receive a stem cell transplant.

The rearrangement uses TRBV4-1 and TRBJ2-7; either TRBD1 or TRBD2 may fit D (6 bases each). The CDR3 has 16 amino acids. Germline values: CDR1 MGHRA, CDR2 YSYEKL. V lost 0 bases and J lost 3, with 15 bases in between. CDR3 coding DNA: TGCGCCAGCAGCCAAGATTCCGCCAGGGGACTCTACGAGCAGTACTTC. Translated, it gives CASSQDSARGLYEQYF.

The table lists this clonotype with many counts. The chain's CDR3 is CASRTSGSYEQYF. The CDR3 coding sequence is TGTGCCAGCAGGACTAGCGGGAGTTACGAGCAGTACTTC. The genes are TRBV12-3 or TRBV12-4 and TRBJ2-7; 12 bases match TRBD2. The V segment lost 6 bases and the J segment 4 bases; nucleotides outside the gene matches: 1. The CDR3 runs 13 residues.